This entry is about one TCR beta chain. Its matching antigen is unknown. This specimen belongs to a study of T cell responses to AZD1222 COVID-19 vaccine. The data were produced by immunoSEQ multiplex PCR, yet TCRdb's version contains in-frame clones alone and is incomplete. The data show 100,000 to 140,000 clones, about 90% seen once. Trimming cost V 1 base and J 7 bases, with 20 bases left between them. The CDR3 runs 16 residues. Per the germline V gene, CDR1 is SGHTA and CDR2 is FQGNSA. Study-wide results and limits: White British donors predominated, females outnumbered males, and clonal diversity was possibly underestimated. In all cases, repertoires were sampled only after the peak T cell response. When two AZD1222 doses had been given, Spike-specific TCR breadth and depth rose. Across the whole spike, CD4 TCRs peaked at regions 160-218 and 743-854.

The receptor was isolated from an adult in good health. The rearrangement links TRBV7-2 to TRBJ2-7; D remains unclear. This specimen was peripheral blood, taken on day 0 of AZD1222 vaccination. This CDR3 reads CASSLGGRAPVGEQYF. In DNA form, the CDR3 reads TGTGCCAGCAGCTTAGGTGGTAGGGCCCCGGTGGGAGAGCAGTACTTC.